Given below is one TCR beta chain in context. Trimming took off 2 bases at V and 3 bases at J, with 7 bases between the two ends. The CDR3 covers 13 residues. Germline CDR1 reads SQVTM; CDR2 reads ANQGSEA. TCRdb keeps only in-frame clones here, not all; method: immunoSEQ multiplex PCR. The data show 250,000 to 300,000 clones, roughly 86% seen once. This sample is part of a study of blood T cell repertoires in COVID-19. Across the whole study: Sites across the United States, Italy and Spain contributed samples from acute and convalescent COVID-19. In each case, the material was cDNA or gDNA derived from T cells, B-cell-depleted T cells, or PBMCs.

Sequenced material: peripheral blood. V is TRBV29-1 and J is TRBJ2-2; tentative D call: TRBD1 (6 bases). The TCR comes from a woman aged 25-40 years with acute or convalescent COVID-19. The DNA of the CDR3 is TGCAGCGTTGAACAGGGGTACACCGGGGAGCTGTTTTTT. Translation gives CSVEQGYTGELFF.